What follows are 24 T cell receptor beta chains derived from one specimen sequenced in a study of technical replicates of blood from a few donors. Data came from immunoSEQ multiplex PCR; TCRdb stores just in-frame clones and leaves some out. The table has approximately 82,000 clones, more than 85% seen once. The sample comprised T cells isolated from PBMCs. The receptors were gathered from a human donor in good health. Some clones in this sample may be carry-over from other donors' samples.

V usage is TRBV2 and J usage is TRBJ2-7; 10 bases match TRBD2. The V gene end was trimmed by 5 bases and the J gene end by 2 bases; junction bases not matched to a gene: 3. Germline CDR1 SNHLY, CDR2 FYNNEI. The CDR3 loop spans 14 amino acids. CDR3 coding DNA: TGTGCCAGCAGTCGACTAGCGGGTACCTACGAGCAGTACTTC. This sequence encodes CASSRLAGTYEQYF.

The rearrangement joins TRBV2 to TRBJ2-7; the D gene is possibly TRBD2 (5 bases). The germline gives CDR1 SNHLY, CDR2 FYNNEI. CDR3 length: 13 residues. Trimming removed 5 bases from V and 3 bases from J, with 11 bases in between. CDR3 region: CASSTEAVYEQYF. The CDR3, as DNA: TGTGCCAGCAGTACCGAAGCGGTCTACGAGCAGTACTTC.

CDR3 nucleotides: TGTGCCAGCAGCCCCCACAGGGTATTCAGCGAGCAGTACTTC. It encodes CASSPHRVFSEQYF. The rearrangement joins TRBV7-8 to TRBJ2-7; perhaps TRBD1 as D (6 bases). The V end was cut by 5 bases, the J end by 6 bases, with 17 bases between. Germline V gene lookup returns CDR1 SGHVS and CDR2 FQNEAQ. The CDR3 loop spans 14 amino acids.

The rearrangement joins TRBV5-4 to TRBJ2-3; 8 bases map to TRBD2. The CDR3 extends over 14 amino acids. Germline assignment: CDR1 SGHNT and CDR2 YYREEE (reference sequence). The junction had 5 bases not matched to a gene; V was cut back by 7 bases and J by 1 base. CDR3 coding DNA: TGTGCCAGCTTTGGAGCGGGGGGCACAGATACGCAGTATTTT. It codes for CASFGAGGTDTQYF.

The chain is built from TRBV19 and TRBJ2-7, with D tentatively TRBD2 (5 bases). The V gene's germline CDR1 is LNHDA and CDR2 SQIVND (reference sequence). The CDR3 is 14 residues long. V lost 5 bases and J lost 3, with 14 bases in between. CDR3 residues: CASSPATAGYEQYF. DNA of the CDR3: TGTGCCAGTAGTCCTGCGACGGCGGGCTACGAGCAGTACTTC.

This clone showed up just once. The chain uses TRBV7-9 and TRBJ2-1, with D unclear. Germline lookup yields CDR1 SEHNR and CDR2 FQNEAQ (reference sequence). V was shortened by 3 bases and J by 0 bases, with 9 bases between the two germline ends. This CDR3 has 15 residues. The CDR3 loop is CASSFSTTSYNEQFF. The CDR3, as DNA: TGTGCCAGCAGCTTCAGCACTACCTCCTACAATGAGCAGTTCTTC.

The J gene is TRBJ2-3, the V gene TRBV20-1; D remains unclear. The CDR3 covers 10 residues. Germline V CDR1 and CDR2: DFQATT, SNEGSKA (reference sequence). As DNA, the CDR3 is TGCAGCCTCGGCACAGATACGCAGTATTTT. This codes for CSLGTDTQYF.

CDR3 DNA sequence: TGTGCCAGCAGCTTACGGGTCAATCAGCCCCAGCATTTT. Translating gives CASSLRVNQPQHF. This chain uses TRBV7-8 with TRBJ1-5; no reliable D call. CDR1 and CDR2 from the germline V gene are SGHVS and FQNEAQ. This CDR3 has 13 residues. The V and J ends lost 2 bases and 3 bases respectively, with 5 bases between them.

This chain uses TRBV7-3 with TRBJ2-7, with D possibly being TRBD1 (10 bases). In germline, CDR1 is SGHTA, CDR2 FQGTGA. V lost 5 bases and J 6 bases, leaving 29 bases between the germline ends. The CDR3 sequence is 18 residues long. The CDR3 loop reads CASSPRDRGVAGDGEQYF. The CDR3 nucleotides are TGTGCCAGCAGCCCACGGGACAGGGGAGTAGCGGGAGACGGCGAGCAGTACTTC. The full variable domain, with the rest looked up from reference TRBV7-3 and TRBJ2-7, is GAGVSQTPSNKVTEKGKYVELRCDPISGHTALYWYRQSLGQGPEFLIYFQGTGAADDSGLPNDRFFAVRPEGSVSTLKIQRTERGDSAVYLCASSPRDRGVAGDGEQYFGPGTRLTVT.

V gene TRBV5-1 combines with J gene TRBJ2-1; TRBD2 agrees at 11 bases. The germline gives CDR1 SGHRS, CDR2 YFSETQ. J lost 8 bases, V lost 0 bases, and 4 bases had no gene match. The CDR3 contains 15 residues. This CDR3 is CASSLELAGVDEQFF. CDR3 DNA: TGCGCCAGCAGCTTGGAACTAGCGGGAGTGGATGAGCAGTTCTTC.

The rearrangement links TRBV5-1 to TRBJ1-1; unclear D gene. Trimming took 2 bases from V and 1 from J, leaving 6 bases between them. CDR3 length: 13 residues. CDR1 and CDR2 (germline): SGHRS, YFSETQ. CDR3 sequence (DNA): TGCGCCAGCAGCTTAACAGCGAACACTGAAGCTTTCTTT. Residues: CASSLTANTEAFF.

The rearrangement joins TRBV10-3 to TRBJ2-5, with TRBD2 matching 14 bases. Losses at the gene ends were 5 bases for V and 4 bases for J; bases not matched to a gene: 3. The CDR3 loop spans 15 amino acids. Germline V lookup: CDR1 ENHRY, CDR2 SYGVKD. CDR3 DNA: TGTGCCATCAGTATGGGACTAGCGGGAGTAGAGACCCAGTACTTC. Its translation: CAISMGLAGVETQYF.

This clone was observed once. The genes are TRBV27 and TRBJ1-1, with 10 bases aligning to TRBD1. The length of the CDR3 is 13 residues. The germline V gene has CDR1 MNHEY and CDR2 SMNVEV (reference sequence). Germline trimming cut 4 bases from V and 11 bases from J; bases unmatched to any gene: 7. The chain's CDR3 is CASSWDRGAEAFF. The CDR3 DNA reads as TGTGCCAGCAGTTGGGACAGGGGAGCGGAGGCTTTCTTT.

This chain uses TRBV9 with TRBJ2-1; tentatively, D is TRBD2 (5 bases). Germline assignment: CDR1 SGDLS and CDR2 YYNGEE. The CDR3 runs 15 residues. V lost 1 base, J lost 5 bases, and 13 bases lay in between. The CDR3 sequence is CASSVSTIWDNEQFF. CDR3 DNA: TGTGCCAGCAGCGTATCGACTATTTGGGACAATGAGCAGTTCTTC.

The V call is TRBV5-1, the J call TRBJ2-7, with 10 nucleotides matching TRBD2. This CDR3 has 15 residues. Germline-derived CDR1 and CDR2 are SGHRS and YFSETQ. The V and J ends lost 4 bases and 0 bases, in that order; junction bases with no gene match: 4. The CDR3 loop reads CASSAASGGSYEQYF. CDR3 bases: TGCGCCAGCAGCGCCGCTAGCGGGGGCTCCTACGAGCAGTACTTC. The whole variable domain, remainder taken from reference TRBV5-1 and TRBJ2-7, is KAGVTQTPRYLIKTRGQQVTLSCSPISGHRSVSWYQQTPGQGLQFLFEYFSETQRNKGNFPGRFSGRQFSNSRSEMNVSTLELGDSALYLCASSAASGGSYEQYFGPGTRLTVT.

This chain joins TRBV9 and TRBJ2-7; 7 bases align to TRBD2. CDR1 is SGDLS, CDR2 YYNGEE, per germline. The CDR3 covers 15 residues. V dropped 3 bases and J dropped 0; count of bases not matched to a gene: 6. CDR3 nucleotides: TGTGCCAGCAGCGGTGGGGGGGATAGCTCCTACGAGCAGTACTTC. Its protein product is CASSGGGDSSYEQYF.

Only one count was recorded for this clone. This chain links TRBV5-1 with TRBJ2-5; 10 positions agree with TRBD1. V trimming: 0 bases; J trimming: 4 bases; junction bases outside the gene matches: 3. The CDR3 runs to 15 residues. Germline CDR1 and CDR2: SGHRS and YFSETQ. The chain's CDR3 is CASSLGDRGGETQYF. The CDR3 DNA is TGCGCCAGCAGCTTGGGGGACAGGGGAGGAGAGACCCAGTACTTC.

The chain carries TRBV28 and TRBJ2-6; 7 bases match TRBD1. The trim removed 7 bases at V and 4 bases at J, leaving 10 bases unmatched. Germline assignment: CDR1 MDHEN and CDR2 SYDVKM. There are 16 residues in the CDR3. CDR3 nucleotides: TGTGCCAGCAAGGGGACAGACGGTACCGGGGCCAACGTCCTGACTTTC. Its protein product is CASKGTDGTGANVLTF.

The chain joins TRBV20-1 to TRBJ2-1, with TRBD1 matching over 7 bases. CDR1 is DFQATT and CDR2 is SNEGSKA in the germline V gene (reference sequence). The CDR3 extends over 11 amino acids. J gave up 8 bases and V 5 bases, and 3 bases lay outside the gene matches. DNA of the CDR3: TGCAGTGCTTTCAGGGGGTATGAGCAGTTCTTC. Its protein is CSAFRGYEQFF.

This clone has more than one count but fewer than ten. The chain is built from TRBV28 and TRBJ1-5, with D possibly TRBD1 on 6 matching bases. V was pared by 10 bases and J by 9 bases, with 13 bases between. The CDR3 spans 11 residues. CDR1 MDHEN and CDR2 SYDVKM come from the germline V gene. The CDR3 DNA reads TGTGCCACATCAGGGGTTGGGCCCCAGCATTTT. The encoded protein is CATSGVGPQHF.

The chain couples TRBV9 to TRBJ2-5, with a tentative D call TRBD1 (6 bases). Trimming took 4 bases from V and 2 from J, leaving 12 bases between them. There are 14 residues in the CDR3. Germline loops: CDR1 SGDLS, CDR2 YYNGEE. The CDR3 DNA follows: TGTGCCAGCAGCACACAGGGTTTTCAAGAGACCCAGTACTTC. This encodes CASSTQGFQETQYF.

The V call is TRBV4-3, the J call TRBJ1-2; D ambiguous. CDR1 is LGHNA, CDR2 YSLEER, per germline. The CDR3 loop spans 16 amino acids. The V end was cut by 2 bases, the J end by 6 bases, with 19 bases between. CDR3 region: CASSQHALGLGDGYTF. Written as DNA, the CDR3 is TGCGCCAGCAGCCAACATGCGTTAGGTTTGGGAGATGGCTACACCTTC.

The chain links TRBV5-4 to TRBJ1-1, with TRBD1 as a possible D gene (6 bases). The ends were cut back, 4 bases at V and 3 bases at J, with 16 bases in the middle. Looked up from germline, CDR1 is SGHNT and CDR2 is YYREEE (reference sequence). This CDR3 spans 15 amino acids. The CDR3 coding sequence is TGTGCCAGCAGCCTCCAGGGGCGAGCGGACACTGAAGCTTTCTTT. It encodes CASSLQGRADTEAFF.

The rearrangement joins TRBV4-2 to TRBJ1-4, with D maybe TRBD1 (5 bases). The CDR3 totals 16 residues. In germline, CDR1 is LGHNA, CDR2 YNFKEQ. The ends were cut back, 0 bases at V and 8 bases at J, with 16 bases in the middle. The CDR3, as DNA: TGTGCCAGCAGCCAAGAGCCCGGGAGGGAGGGGGAAAAACTGTTTTTT. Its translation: CASSQEPGREGEKLFF.